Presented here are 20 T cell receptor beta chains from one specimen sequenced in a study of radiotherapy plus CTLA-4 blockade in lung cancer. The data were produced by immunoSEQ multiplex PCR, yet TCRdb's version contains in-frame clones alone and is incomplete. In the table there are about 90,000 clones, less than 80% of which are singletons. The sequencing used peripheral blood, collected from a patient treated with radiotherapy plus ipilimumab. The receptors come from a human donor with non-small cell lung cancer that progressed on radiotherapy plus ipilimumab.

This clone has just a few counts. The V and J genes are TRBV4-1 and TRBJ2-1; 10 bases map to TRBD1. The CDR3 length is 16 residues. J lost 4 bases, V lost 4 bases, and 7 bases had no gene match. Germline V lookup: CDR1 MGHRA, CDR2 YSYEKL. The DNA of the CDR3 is TGCGCCAGCAGCCTAGACAGGGGGCTCGGGTACAATGAGCAGTTCTTC. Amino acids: CASSLDRGLGYNEQFF.

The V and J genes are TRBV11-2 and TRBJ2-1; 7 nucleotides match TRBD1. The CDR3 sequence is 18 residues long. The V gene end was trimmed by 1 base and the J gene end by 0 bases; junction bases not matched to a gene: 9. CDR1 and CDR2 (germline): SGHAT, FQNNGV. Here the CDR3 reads CASSLGLSGDSSYNEQFF. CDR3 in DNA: TGTGCCAGCAGCTTAGGGCTGTCCGGGGACAGCTCCTACAATGAGCAGTTCTTC.

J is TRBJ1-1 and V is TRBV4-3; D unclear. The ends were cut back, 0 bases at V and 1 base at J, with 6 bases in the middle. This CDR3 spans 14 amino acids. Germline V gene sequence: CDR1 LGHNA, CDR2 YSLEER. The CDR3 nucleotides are TGCGCCAGCAGCCAAGAGGAGGGGAACACTGAAGCTTTCTTT. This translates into CASSQEEGNTEAFF.

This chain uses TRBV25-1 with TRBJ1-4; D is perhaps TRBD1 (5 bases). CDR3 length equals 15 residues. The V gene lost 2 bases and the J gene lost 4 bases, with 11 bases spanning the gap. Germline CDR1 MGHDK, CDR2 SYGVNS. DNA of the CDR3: TGTGCCAGCAGTGAAGTTAACAGGCATAATGAAAAACTGTTTTTT. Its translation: CASSEVNRHNEKLFF.

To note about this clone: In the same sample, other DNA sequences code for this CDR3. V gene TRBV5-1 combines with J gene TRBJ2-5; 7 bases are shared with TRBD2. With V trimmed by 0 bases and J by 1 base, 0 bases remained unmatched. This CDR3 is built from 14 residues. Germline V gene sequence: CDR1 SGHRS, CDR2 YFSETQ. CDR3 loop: CASSLGGGQETQYF. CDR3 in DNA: TGCGCCAGCAGCTTGGGGGGGGGCCAAGAGACCCAGTACTTC.

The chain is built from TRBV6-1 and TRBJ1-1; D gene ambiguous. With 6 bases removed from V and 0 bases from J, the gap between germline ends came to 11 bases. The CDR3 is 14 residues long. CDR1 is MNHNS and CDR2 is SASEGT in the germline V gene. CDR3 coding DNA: TGTGCCAGCAGCAGGCTTCACATGAACACTGAAGCTTTCTTT. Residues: CASSRLHMNTEAFF.

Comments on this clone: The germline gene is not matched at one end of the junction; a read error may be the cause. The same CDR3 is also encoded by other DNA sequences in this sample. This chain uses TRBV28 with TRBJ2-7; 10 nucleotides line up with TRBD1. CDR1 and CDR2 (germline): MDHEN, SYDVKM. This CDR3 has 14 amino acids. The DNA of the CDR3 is TGTGCCAGCACCCGGACAGGGGGTGACTACGAGCAATACTTC. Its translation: CASTRTGGDYEQYF. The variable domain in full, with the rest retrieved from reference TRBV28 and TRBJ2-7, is DVKVTQSSRYLVKRTGEKVFLECVQDMDHENMFWYRQDPGLGLRLIYFSYDVKMKEKGDIPEGYSVSREKKERFSLILESASTNQTSMYLCASTRTGGDYEQYFGPGTRLTVT.

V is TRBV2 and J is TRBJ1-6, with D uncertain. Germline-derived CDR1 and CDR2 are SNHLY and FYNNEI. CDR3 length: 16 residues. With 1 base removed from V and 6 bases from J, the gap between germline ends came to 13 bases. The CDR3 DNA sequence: TGTGCCAGCAGTGAAGTGTACGGGTTTGCTAATTCACCCCTCCACTTT. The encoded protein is CASSEVYGFANSPLHF.

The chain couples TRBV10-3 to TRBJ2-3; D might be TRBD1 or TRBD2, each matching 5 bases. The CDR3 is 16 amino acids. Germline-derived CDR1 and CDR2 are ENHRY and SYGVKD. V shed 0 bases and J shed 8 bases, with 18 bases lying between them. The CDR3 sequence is CAISESEALGAATQYF. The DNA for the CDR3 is TGTGCCATCAGTGAGTCGGAGGCACTCGGGGCGGCTACGCAGTATTTT.

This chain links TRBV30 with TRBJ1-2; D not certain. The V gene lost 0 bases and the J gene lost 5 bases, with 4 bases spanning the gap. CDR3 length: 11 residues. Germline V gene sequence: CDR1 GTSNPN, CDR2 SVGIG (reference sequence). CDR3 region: CAWSVRYGYTF. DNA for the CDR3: TGTGCCTGGAGTGTCCGGTATGGCTACACCTTC.

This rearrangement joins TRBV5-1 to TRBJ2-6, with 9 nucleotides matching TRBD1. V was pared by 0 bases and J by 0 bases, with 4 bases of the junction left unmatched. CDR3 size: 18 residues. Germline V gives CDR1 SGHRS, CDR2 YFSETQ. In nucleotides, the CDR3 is TGCGCCAGCAGCTTGGGGGGACAGGGCTCCTCTGGGGCCAACGTCCTGACTTTC. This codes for CASSLGGQGSSGANVLTF.

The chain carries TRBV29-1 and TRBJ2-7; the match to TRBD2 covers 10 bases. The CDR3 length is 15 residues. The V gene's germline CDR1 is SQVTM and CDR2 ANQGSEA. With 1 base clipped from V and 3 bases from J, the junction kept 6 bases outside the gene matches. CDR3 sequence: CSVEVRTSGYYEQYF. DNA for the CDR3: TGCAGCGTTGAAGTACGGACTAGCGGATACTACGAGCAGTACTTC.

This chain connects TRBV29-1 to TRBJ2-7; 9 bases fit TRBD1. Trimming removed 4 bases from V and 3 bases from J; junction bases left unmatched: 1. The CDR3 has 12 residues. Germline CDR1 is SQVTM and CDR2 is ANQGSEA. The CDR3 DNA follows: TGCAGCGTTGTGGACAGGGGCTACGAGCAGTACTTC. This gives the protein CSVVDRGYEQYF.

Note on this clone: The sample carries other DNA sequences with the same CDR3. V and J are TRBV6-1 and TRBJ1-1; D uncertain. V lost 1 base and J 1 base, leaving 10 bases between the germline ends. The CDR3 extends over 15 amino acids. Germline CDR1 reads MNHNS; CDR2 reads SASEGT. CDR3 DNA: TGTGCCAGCAGTGAAGGTGCCTGGGGGAACACTGAAGCTTTCTTT. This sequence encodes CASSEGAWGNTEAFF.

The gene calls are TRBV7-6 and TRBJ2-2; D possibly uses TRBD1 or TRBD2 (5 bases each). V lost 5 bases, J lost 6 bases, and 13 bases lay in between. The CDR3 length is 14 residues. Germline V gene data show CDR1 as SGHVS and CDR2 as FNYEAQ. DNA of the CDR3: TGTGCCAGCAGCGTTTCCGGGGCTTCCGGGGAGCTGTTTTTT. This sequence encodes CASSVSGASGELFF.

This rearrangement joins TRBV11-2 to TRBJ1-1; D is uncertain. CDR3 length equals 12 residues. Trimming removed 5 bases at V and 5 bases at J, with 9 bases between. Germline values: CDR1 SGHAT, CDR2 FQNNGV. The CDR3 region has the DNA TGTGCCAGCAGCCACGGGCGTACTGAAGCTTTCTTT. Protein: CASSHGRTEAFF.

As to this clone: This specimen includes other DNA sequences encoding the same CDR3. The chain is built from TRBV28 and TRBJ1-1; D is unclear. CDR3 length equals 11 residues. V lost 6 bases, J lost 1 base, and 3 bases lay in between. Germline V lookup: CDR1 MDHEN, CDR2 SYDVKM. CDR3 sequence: CASSPNTEAFF. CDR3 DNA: TGTGCCAGCAGCCCGAACACTGAAGCTTTCTTT.

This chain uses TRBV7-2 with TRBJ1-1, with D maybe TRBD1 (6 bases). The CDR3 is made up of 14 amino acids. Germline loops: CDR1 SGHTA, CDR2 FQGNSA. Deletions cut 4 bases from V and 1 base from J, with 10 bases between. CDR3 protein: CASSSGQPNTEAFF. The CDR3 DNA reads TGTGCCAGCAGCTCAGGACAGCCGAACACTGAAGCTTTCTTT.

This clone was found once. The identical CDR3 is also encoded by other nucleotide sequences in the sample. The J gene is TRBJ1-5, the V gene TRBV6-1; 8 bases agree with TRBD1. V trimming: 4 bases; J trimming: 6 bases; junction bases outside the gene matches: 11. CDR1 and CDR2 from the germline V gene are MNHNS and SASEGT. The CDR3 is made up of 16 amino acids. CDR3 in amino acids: CASSGKFAGGGQPQHF. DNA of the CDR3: TGTGCCAGCAGTGGGAAGTTCGCAGGGGGCGGTCAGCCCCAGCATTTT.

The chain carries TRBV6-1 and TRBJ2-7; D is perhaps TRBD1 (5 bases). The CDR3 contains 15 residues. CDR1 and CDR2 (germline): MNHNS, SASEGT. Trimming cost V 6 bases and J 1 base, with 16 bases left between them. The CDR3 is CASSSQVFGSYEQYF. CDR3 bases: TGTGCCAGCAGCTCACAGGTCTTTGGATCCTACGAGCAGTACTTC.